Below, 10 T cell receptor beta chains from the same sample are listed, as sequenced in a study of blood T cell repertoires in COVID-19. Only in-frame clones appear in the TCRdb table, and some are missing; sequencing was by immunoSEQ multiplex PCR. The table has 270,000 or so clones, approximately 86% seen once; the top ten hold around 9%. Sequencing was done on a sample of peripheral blood. The receptors were sampled from a man aged 40-50 years with active or convalescent COVID-19.

V gene TRBV9 combines with J gene TRBJ2-2; 8 bases are shared with TRBD2. Germline CDR1 is SGDLS and CDR2 is YYNGEE. There are 16 residues in the CDR3. Losses at the gene ends were 2 bases for V and 0 bases for J; bases not matched to a gene: 3. The CDR3 DNA follows: TGTGCCAGCAGCGTTGGCGGGGGGTCGAACACCGGGGAGCTGTTTTTT. Translating it yields CASSVGGGSNTGELFF. Variable domain in full (rest from reference TRBV9 and TRBJ2-2): DSGVTQTPKHLITATGQRVTLRCSPRSGDLSVYWYQQSLDQGLQFLIQYYNGEERAKGNILERFSAQQFPDLHSELNLSSLELGDSALYFCASSVGGGSNTGELFFGEGSRLTVL.

The chain combines TRBV27 with TRBJ1-1, with 9 bases lining up with TRBD1. With V trimmed by 6 bases and J by 5 bases, 7 bases remained unmatched. The CDR3 loop spans 14 amino acids. From germline, CDR1 is MNHEY and CDR2 SMNVEV (reference sequence). As DNA, the CDR3 is TGTGCCAGCAGGAGACAGGGGGTGGGAACTGAAGCTTTCTTT. Protein: CASRRQGVGTEAFF.

This chain uses TRBV24-1 with TRBJ2-1; the match to TRBD1 covers 9 bases. This CDR3 is 15 amino acids long. J was trimmed by 8 bases and V by 1 base; bases with no gene match: 5. Germline V gene lookup returns CDR1 KGHDR and CDR2 SFDVKD. The CDR3 spells CATSDFGTGYDEQFF. In DNA form, the CDR3 reads TGTGCCACCAGTGATTTTGGGACAGGGTACGATGAGCAGTTCTTC.

The chain combines TRBV24-1 with TRBJ2-3, with 8 bases fitting TRBD1. The CDR3 is 15 amino acids. Germline CDR1 reads KGHDR; CDR2 reads SFDVKD. The ends lost 4 bases at V and 4 bases at J; junction bases unmatched: 6. Here the CDR3 DNA reads TGTGCCACCAGTGACCTGGACAGGGCGGCAGATACGCAGTATTTT. It encodes CATSDLDRAADTQYF.

V is TRBV12-3 or TRBV12-4 and J is TRBJ1-6; D call uncertain. This CDR3 is built from 13 residues. Trimming took 6 bases from V and 8 from J, leaving 11 bases between them. In DNA form, the CDR3 reads TGTGCCAGCAGGGGCACCAGTTATTCACCCCTCCACTTT. This codes for CASRGTSYSPLHF.

The V and J genes are TRBV6-5 and TRBJ1-3; perhaps TRBD1 as D (6 bases). Trimming pared 5 bases from V and 0 bases from J, leaving 11 bases between. The CDR3 runs to 15 residues. Germline V lookup: CDR1 MNHEY, CDR2 SVGAGI. The CDR3 protein is CASSLTGVSGNTIYF. The DNA of the CDR3 is TGTGCCAGCAGTCTGACAGGAGTCTCTGGAAACACCATATATTTT.

The chain recombines TRBV10-3 with TRBJ2-3, with 13 bases aligning to TRBD2. CDR3 length: 18 residues. In germline, CDR1 is ENHRY, CDR2 SYGVKD. The V and J ends lost 6 bases and 0 bases, in that order; junction bases with no gene match: 9. DNA of the CDR3: TGTGCCATCAGGACTAGCGGGGGGACCTTTACTAGCACAGATACGCAGTATTTT. Protein: CAIRTSGGTFTSTDTQYF.

The V gene is TRBV19, the J gene TRBJ1-5; unclear D gene. This CDR3 contains 14 residues. The V gene lost 3 bases and the J gene lost 0 bases, with 6 bases spanning the gap. Germline V gene lookup returns CDR1 LNHDA and CDR2 SQIVND (reference sequence). The chain's CDR3 is CASSMSHSNQPQHF. CDR3 DNA sequence: TGTGCCAGTAGTATGTCCCATAGCAATCAGCCCCAGCATTTT.

This clone has a handful of counts. The chain joins TRBV11-3 to TRBJ1-6; TRBD1 matches 9 bases. This CDR3 has 15 amino acids. The germline V gene has CDR1 SGHNT and CDR2 YENEEA. With V trimmed by 5 bases and J by 7 bases, 6 bases remained unmatched. In DNA, the CDR3 is TGTGCCAGCAGCATTGGACAGGGGACGAATTCACCCCTCCACTTT. Its translation is CASSIGQGTNSPLHF.

This chain uses TRBV25-1 with TRBJ1-2; 11 bases map to TRBD1. Per germline, CDR1 MGHDK and CDR2 SYGVNS. This CDR3 has 15 amino acids. The trim removed 2 bases at V and 9 bases at J, leaving 8 bases unmatched. CDR3 in DNA: TGTGCCAGCAGTGAAGGGTACGGGACAGGGGGTAGCTACACCTTC. This sequence encodes CASSEGYGTGGSYTF.